A few counts support the clone carrying this T cell receptor (beta chain). Disease in patients was locally advanced or metastatic urothelial carcinoma. The data derive from a study of PD-L1 blockade in urothelial cancer. Study summary: Blood was tested 3 weeks (second dose) and 6 weeks into treatment. The median number of T cells present in blood samples was approximately 140,000.

Synthetic analogs of TCR templates were spiked into every PCR. Using immunoSEQ multiplex PCR, the repertoire was profiled, and TCRdb retains in-frame clones only, with some absent. The sample holds around 35,000 clones, under 90% seen once. Germline V gene sequence: CDR1 SEHNR, CDR2 FQNEAQ (reference sequence). The CDR3 is 17 amino acids. V lost 5 bases, J lost 1 base, and 18 bases lay in between. Material: PBMCs, obtained around atezolizumab (anti-PD-L1) treatment. J is TRBJ2-1 and V is TRBV7-9, with D possibly being TRBD1 (5 bases). The receptor was isolated from a man aged 55-75 years with urothelial cancer. The CDR3 protein is CASSPLLTAGSYNEQFF. CDR3 coding DNA: TGTGCCAGCAGCCCCCTCCTGACGGCAGGGTCCTACAATGAGCAGTTCTTC.